The sample holds a few counts of the clone carrying this T cell receptor beta chain. This sample was taken from a study of blood T cell repertoires in COVID-19. This CDR3 spans 13 amino acids. The V end lost 7 bases, the J end lost 8 bases, and 17 bases lay between the germline ends. The germline CDR1 and CDR2 sequences are LNHDA and SQIVND (reference sequence). In the authors' methods: Reference gene primers were amplified, and this amplification served to estimate nucleated cell counts. Using immunoSEQ multiplex PCR, the repertoire was profiled, and TCRdb retains in-frame clones only, with some absent. V, J and clone size reflect that table, while D and trimming were determined from the DNA. The top ten clones hold around 0.9% of a sample with hundreds of thousands of clones, 80% to 90% of them seen once. Enrolment of Seattle patients took place during active infection, and they were followed longitudinally.

The clonotype comes from a man between 18 and 35 years old with COVID-19, enrolled during active disease. The rearrangement uses TRBV19 and TRBJ1-2; a weak D match, TRBD1 (6 bases). The sequenced sample consisted of peripheral blood. The CDR3: CASTLAGVQGYTF. The CDR3 nucleotides read TGTGCCAGTACTTTGGCAGGGGTACAAGGCTACACCTTC.